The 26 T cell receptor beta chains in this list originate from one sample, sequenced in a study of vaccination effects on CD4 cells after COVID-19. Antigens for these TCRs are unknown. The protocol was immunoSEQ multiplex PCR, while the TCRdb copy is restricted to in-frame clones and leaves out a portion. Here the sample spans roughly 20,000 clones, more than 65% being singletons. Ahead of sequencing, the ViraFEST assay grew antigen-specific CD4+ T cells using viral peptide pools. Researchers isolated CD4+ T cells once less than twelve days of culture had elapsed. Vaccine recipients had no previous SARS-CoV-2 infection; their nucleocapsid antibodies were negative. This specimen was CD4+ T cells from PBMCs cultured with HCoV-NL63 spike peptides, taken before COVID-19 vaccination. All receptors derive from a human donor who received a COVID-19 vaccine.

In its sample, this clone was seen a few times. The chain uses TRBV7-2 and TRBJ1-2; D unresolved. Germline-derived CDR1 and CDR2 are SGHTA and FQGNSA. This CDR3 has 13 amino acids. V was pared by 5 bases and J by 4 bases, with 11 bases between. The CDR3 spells CASSPISSYGYTF. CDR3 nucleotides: TGTGCCAGCAGCCCGATTTCCTCCTATGGCTACACCTTC.

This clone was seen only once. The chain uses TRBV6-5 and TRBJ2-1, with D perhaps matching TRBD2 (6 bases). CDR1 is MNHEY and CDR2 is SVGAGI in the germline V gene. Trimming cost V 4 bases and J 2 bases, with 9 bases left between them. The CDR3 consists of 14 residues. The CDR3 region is CASSSRGTYNEQFF. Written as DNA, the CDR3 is TGTGCCAGCAGTTCTCGGGGGACCTACAATGAGCAGTTCTTC.

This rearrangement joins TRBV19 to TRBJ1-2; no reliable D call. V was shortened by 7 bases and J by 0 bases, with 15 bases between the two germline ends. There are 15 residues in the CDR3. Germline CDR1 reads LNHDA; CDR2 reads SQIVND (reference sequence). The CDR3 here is CASTSPHRANYGYTF. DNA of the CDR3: TGTGCCAGTACTTCCCCCCACCGAGCTAACTATGGCTACACCTTC.

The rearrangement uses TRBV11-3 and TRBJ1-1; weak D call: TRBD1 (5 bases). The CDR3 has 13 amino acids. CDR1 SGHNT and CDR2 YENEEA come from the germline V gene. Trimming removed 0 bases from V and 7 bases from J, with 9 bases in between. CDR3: CASSLDRRGEAFF. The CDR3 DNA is TGTGCCAGCAGCTTAGACAGGAGGGGTGAAGCTTTCTTT.

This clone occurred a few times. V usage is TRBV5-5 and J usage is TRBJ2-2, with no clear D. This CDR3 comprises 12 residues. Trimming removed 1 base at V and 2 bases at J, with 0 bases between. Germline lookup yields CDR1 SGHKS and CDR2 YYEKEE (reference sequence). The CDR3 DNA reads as TGTGCCAGCAGCTTGAACACCGGGGAGCTGTTTTTT. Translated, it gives CASSLNTGELFF.

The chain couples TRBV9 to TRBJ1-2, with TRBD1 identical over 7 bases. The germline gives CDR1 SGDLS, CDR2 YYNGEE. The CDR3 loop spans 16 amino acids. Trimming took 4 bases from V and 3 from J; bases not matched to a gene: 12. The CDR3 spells CASSKSWDREYYGYTF. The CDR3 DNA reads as TGTGCCAGCAGCAAGAGTTGGGACAGAGAATACTATGGCTACACCTTC.

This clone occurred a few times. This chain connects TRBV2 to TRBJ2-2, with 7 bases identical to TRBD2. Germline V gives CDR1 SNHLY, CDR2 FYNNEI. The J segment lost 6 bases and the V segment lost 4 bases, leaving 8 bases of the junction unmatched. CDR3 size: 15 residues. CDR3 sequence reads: CASSATSVSAGELFF. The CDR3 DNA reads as TGTGCCAGCAGTGCTACTAGCGTATCGGCCGGGGAGCTGTTTTTT.

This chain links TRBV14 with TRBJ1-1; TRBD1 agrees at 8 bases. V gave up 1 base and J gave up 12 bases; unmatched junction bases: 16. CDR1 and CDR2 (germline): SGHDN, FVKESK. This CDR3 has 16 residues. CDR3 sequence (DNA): TGTGCCAGCAGCCAAGGGACAGGGAGTATGATTAGGGGATCTTTCTTT. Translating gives CASSQGTGSMIRGSFF.

DNA of the CDR3: TGTGCCAGCAGCGACGCAGGCCTCTATGGCTACACCTTC. The encoded protein is CASSDAGLYGYTF. The chain employs TRBV14 and TRBJ1-2; D gene unclear. Germline V gene lookup returns CDR1 SGHDN and CDR2 FVKESK. V gave up 5 bases and J gave up 4 bases, with 11 bases separating them. The CDR3 loop spans 13 amino acids.

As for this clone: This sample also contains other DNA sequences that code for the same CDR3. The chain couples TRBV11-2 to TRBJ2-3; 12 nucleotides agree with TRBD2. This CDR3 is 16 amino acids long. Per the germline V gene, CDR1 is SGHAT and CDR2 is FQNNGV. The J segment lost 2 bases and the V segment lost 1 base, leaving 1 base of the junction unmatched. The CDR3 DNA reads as TGTGCCAGCAGCTTAGGACTAGCGGGAGCCACAGATACGCAGTATTTT. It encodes CASSLGLAGATDTQYF.

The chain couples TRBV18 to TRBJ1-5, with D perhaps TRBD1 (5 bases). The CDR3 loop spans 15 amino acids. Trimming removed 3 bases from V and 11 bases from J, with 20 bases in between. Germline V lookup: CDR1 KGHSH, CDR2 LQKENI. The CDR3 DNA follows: TGTGCCAGCTCACCGCTGGGGCCTTCTAAGTCGGCCCAGCATTTT. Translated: CASSPLGPSKSAQHF.

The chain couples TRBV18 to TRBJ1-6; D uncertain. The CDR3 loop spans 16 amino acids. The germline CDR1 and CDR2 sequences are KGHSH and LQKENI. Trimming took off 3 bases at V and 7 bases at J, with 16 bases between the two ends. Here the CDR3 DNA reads TGTGCCAGCTCACCCGGTAGCCGATCGGGGAATTCACCCCTCCACTTT. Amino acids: CASSPGSRSGNSPLHF.

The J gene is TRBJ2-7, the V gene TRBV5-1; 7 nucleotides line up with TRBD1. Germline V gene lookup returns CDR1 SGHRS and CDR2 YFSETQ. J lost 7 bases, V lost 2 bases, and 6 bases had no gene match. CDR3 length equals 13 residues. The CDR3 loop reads CASSFDRAWEQYF. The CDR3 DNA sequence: TGCGCCAGCAGCTTTGACAGGGCTTGGGAGCAGTACTTC.

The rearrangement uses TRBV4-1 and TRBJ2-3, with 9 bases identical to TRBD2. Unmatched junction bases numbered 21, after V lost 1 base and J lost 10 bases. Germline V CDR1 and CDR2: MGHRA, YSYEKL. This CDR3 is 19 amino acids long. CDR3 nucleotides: TGCGCCAGCAGCCAAGCCGACGGGGGGCGGGGTAGCGGGAGAATTGCGCAGTATTTT. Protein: CASSQADGGRGSGRIAQYF.

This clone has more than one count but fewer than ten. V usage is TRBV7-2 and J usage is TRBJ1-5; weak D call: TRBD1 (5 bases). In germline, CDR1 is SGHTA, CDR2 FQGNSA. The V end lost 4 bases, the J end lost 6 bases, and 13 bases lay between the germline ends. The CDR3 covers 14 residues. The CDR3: CASSSSGIGQPQHF. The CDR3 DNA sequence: TGTGCCAGCAGCTCCTCAGGGATAGGTCAGCCCCAGCATTTT.

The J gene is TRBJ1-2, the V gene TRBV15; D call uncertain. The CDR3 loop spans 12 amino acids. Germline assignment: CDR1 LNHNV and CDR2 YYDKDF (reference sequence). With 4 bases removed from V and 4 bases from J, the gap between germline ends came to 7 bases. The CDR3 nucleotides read TGTGCCACCAGCATAGACACCTATGGCTACACCTTC. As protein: CATSIDTYGYTF. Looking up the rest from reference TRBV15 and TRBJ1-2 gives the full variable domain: DAMVIQNPRYQVTQFGKPVTLSCSQTLNHNVMYWYQQKSSQAPKLLFHYYDKDFNNEADTPDNFQSRRPNTSFCFLDIRSPGLGDTAMYLCATSIDTYGYTFGSGTRLTVV.

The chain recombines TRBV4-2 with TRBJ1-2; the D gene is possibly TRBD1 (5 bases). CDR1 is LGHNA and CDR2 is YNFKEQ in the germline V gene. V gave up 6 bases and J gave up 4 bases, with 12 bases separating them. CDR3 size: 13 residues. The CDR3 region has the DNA TGTGCCAGCAGAGACGAGGGGAGCTATGGCTACACCTTC. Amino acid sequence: CASRDEGSYGYTF.

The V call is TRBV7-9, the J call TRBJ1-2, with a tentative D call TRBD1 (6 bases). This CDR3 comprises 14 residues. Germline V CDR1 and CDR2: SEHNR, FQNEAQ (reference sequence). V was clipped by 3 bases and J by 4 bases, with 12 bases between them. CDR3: CASSLTGVSYGYTF. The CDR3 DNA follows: TGTGCCAGCAGCTTGACAGGCGTTTCCTATGGCTACACCTTC.

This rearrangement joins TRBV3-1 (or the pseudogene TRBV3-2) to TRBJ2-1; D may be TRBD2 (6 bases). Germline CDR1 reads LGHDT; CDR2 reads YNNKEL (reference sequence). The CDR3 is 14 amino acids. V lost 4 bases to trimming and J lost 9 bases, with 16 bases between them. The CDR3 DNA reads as TGTGCCAGCAGCCCTCCGGGACTCCGCACTGAGCAGTTCTTC. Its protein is CASSPPGLRTEQFF.

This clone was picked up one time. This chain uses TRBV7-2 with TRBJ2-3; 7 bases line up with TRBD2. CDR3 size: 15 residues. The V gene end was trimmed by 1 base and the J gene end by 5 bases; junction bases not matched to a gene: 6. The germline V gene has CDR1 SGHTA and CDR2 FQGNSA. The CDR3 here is CASSLGAGVLDTQYF. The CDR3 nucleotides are TGTGCCAGCAGCTTAGGTGCGGGAGTGCTAGATACGCAGTATTTT.

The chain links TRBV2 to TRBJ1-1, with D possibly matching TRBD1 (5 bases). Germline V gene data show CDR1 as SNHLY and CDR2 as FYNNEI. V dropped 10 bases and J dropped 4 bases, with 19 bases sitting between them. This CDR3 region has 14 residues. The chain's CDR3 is CATRLVGEGTEAFF. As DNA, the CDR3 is TGTGCCACACGCCTGGTGGGGGAGGGCACTGAAGCTTTCTTT. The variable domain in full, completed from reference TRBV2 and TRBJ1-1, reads EPEVTQTPSHQVTQMGQEVILRCVPISNHLYFYWYRQILGQKVEFLVSFYNNEISEKSEIFDDQFSVERPDGSNFTLKIRSTKLEDSAMYFCATRLVGEGTEAFFGQGTRLTVV.

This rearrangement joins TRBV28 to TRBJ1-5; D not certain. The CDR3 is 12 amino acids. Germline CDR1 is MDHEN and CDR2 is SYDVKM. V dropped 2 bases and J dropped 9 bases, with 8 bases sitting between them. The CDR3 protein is CASSLKVWPQHF. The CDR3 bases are TGTGCCAGCAGTTTAAAGGTGTGGCCCCAGCATTTT.

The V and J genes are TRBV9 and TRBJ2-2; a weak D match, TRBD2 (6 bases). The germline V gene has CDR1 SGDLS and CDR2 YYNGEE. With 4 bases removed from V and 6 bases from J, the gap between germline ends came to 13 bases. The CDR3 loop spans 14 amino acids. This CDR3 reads CASSKRLESGELFF. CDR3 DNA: TGTGCCAGCAGCAAAAGACTAGAGTCCGGGGAGCTGTTTTTT. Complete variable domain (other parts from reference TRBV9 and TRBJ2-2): DSGVTQTPKHLITATGQRVTLRCSPRSGDLSVYWYQQSLDQGLQFLIQYYNGEERAKGNILERFSAQQFPDLHSELNLSSLELGDSALYFCASSKRLESGELFFGEGSRLTVL.

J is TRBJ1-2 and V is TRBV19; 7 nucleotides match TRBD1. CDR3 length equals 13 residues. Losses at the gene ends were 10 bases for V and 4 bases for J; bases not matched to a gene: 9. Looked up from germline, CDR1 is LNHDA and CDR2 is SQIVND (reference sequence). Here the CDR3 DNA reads TGTGCCATCACTGACAGGGCCGGCTATGGCTACACCTTC. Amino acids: CAITDRAGYGYTF. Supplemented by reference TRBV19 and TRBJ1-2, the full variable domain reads DGGITQSPKYLFRKEGQNVTLSCEQNLNHDAMYWYRQDPGQGLRLIYYSQIVNDFQKGDIAEGYSVSREKKESFPLTVTSAQKNPTAFYLCAITDRAGYGYTFGSGTRLTVV.

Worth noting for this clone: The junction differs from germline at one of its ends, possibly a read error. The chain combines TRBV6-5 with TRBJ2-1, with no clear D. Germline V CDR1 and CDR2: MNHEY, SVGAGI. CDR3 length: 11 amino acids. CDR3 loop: CASSLNSRAVF. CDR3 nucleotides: TGTGCCAGCAGTTTGAACAGTCGGGCGGTCTTC.

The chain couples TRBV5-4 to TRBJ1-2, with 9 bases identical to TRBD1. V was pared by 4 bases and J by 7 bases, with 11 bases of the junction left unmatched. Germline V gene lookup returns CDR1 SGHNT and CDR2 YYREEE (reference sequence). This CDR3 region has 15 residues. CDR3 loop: CASSSTGGESSGYTF. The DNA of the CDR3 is TGTGCCAGCAGCAGTACAGGGGGCGAGTCTTCTGGCTACACCTTC.